These T cell receptor beta chains were read from a single sample in a study of T cells in Graves' hyperthyroidism and ophthalmopathy. One entry per CDR3 protein results from TCRdb running MiXCR on the multiplex PCR reads. The data hold about 690,000 distinct CDR3 sequences, with 15% to 20% observed a single time. Source material: blood. These receptors all stem from a man aged 45-60 years with Graves' hyperthyroidism. Each CDR3 is given with its conserved first and last residue. A D gene is named only where the DNA matches it firmly. The listing skips clone size in some rows; elsewhere it reads once, few, many or a size class.

TRBV19	TRBJ2-1	few	NA	TGTGCCAGTAAAATCATAGGACAGCACAATGAGCAGTTCTTC	CASKIIGQHNEQFF
TRBV24-1	TRBJ1-2	few	NA	TGTGCCACCAGTGACCCTGAGTATGGCTACACCTTC	CATSDPEYGYTF
TRBV19	TRBJ1-3	few	NA	TGTGCCAGCGGGACAAATGGAAACACCATATATTTT	CASGTNGNTIYF
TRBV7-9	TRBJ2-7	NA	TRBD1	TGTGCCAGCAGAGACGGGACAGCCTACGAGCAGTACTTC	CASRDGTAYEQYF
TRBV2	TRBJ2-3	many	NA	TGTGCCAGCAGACCAGGGGCAGATACGCAGTATTTT	CASRPGADTQYF
TRBV28	TRBJ2-7	NA	NA	TGTGCCAGCAGTTTTGCCCAGGGTAAATACGAGCAGTACTTC	CASSFAQGKYEQYF
TRBV28	TRBJ1-2	many	NA	TGTGCCAGCAGTTCGGACGGATATGGCTACACCTTC	CASSSDGYGYTF
TRBV4-3	TRBJ2-7	NA	TRBD2	TGCGCCAGCAGCCAAGGGGAGCGGGGATCCTACGAGCAGTACTTC	CASSQGERGSYEQYF
TRBV18	TRBJ1-1	many	NA	TGTGCCAGCTCAGCTCGGGACATAGAAGCTTTCTTT	CASSARDIEAFF
TRBV27	TRBJ2-2	many	TRBD1	TGTGCCAGCAGTTCCCACCCTGACAGGGGGGACCCCGGGGAGCTGTTTTTT	CASSSHPDRGDPGELFF
TRBV28	TRBJ2-3	few	TRBD2	TGTGCCAGCCGAAACACGCAGGGGTGGTCGGGGACTAGCGGGAGGGCCTTCCCAGATACGCAGTATTTT	CASRNTQGWSGTSGRAFPDTQYF
TRBV29-1	TRBJ2-1	few	TRBD1	TGCAGCGCAGGACAGGACGGGAATGAGCAGTTCTTC	CSAGQDGNEQFF
TRBV27	TRBJ1-2	few	TRBD1	TGTGCCAGCAAACAGACAGGGTATGGCTACACCTTC	CASKQTGYGYTF
TRBV12-3/TRBV12-4	TRBJ2-4	NA	NA	TGTGCCAGCACCAAAAAGGGGGGGATTGACATTCAGTACTTC	CASTKKGGIDIQYF
TRBV12-3/TRBV12-4	TRBJ1-4	many	TRBD1	TGTGCCAGCTTCAGGGGGCTGTCTAATGAAAAACTGTTTTTT	CASFRGLSNEKLFF
TRBV12-3/TRBV12-4	TRBJ1-5	many	NA	TGTGCCAGCAGTTCGGGATCGTATCAGCCCCAGCATTTT	CASSSGSYQPQHF
TRBV29-1	TRBJ2-1	NA	NA	TGCAGCGTTGAGGCAGGGGAGGGATTAACGGGAGAGCAGTTCTTC	CSVEAGEGLTGEQFF
TRBV7-2	TRBJ2-1	many	NA	TGTGCCAGCACTAAGGTCGGGAGCTACAATGAGCAGTTCTTC	CASTKVGSYNEQFF
TRBV12-3/TRBV12-4	TRBJ1-1	many	NA	TGTGCCAGCAGTTTCGCGGGGCGGGATATGGAAGCTTTCTTT	CASSFAGRDMEAFF
TRBV27	TRBJ2-7	many	NA	TGTGCCAGCAGTCCTCGGGGCCTCAGCTCCTACGAGCAGTACTTC	CASSPRGLSSYEQYF
TRBV7-9	TRBJ2-7	few	TRBD1	TGTGCCAGCAGCTCAGCCGGGACAGGGTCCTACGAGCAGTACTTC	CASSSAGTGSYEQYF
TRBV5-1	TRBJ2-1	NA	TRBD2	TGCGCCAGCAGTCAGGGACTAGCGGGAGTTCGGTACAATGAGCAGTTCTTC	CASSQGLAGVRYNEQFF
TRBV12-3/TRBV12-4	TRBJ2-5	NA	NA	TGTGCCAGCAGTTTTTACCAGGGGTTCCAAGAGACCCAGTACTTC	CASSFYQGFQETQYF
TRBV6-6	TRBJ2-3	few	TRBD2	TGTGCCAGCAGTTACCGGCGGGAGTGGGATACGCAGTATTTT	CASSYRREWDTQYF
TRBV7-2	TRBJ2-7	NA	NA	TGTGCCAGCAGCTTATTTAATAGGGTAGGGGAGCAGTACTTC	CASSLFNRVGEQYF
TRBV28	TRBJ2-2	many	NA	TGTGCCACAGTGGGGAACACCGGGGAGCTGTTTTTT	CATVGNTGELFF
TRBV28	TRBJ2-7	many	TRBD2	TGTGCCAGCAGCCCCCCGGGACTAGCAAACTACGAGCAGTACTTC	CASSPPGLANYEQYF
TRBV19	TRBJ2-3	few	NA	TGTGCCAGTAGCCAAAAGGACTTCACAGATACGCAGTATTTT	CASSQKDFTDTQYF
TRBV3-1	TRBJ2-2	NA	NA	TGTGCCAGCAGTCCGAGACAGAGATCCACCGGGGAGCTGTTTTTT	CASSPRQRSTGELFF
TRBV2	TRBJ2-5	few	NA	TGTGCCAGCGTGGAGCGGTTCCTCGGGGAGACCCAGTACTTC	CASVERFLGETQYF
TRBV28	TRBJ1-2	many	NA	TGTGCCAGCAGTTCAAGGACAGAGACCTATGGCTACACCTTC	CASSSRTETYGYTF
TRBV28	TRBJ1-1	many	TRBD1	TGTGCCAGCATCGTAGGGGCAGGGGGGGACACTGAAGCTTTCTTT	CASIVGAGGDTEAFF
TRBV30	TRBJ1-2	many	NA	TGTGCCTGGAGTCCCCTCGAGGGATCTGGCTACACCTTC	CAWSPLEGSGYTF
TRBV6-2/TRBV6-3	TRBJ1-2	few	NA	TGTGCCAGCAGTTACTCAGGGGCGGGCTACACCTTC	CASSYSGAGYTF
TRBV28	TRBJ1-1	few	TRBD1	TGTGCCAGCAGTCTTGCCAGGGGGACCACTGAAGCTTTCTTT	CASSLARGTTEAFF
TRBV19	TRBJ2-1	NA	NA	TGTGCCAGTAGTCCGGGACTCCGCAATGAGCAGTTCTTC	CASSPGLRNEQFF
TRBV18	TRBJ1-1	many	NA	TGTGCCAGCTCACCACCGAATGCCCTGAACACTGAAGCTTTCTTT	CASSPPNALNTEAFF
TRBV10-2	TRBJ2-2	NA	TRBD2	TGCGCCACCCCCACCGGACTAGCGAACACCGGGGAGCTGTTTTTT	CATPTGLANTGELFF
TRBV2	TRBJ2-7	many	NA	TGTGCCAGCAGTGATGGTGGCGCCAACTCCTACGAGCAGTACTTC	CASSDGGANSYEQYF
TRBV20-1	TRBJ1-1	NA	NA	TGCAGTGCTCGGATACAGGGAGCCCACACTGAAGCTTTCTTT	CSARIQGAHTEAFF
TRBV7-9	TRBJ2-3	many	NA	TGTGCCAGCAGCTTTTCAGGGCTCGCAGATACGCAGTATTTT	CASSFSGLADTQYF
TRBV20-1	TRBJ2-7	many	NA	TGCAGTGCTAGAGATGACAGCTACGAGCAGTACTTC	CSARDDSYEQYF
TRBV7-3	TRBJ1-2	NA	NA	TGTGCCAGCAGCTTAATGGGTGGTCCGAGCTATGGCTACACCTTC	CASSLMGGPSYGYTF
TRBV6-1	TRBJ1-1	few	NA	TGTGCCACTTTATTGGGGAGGGGAGCTTGGACTGAAGCTTTCTTT	CATLLGRGAWTEAFF
TRBV28	TRBJ2-3	few	NA	TGTGCCAGCAGTCAACCGACGGGGGGCGCGATAGATACGCAGTATTTT	CASSQPTGGAIDTQYF
TRBV6-1	TRBJ2-7	many	TRBD1	TGTGCCAGCAGGGACAGGGAACGCTACGAGCAGTACTTC	CASRDRERYEQYF
TRBV19	TRBJ2-1	NA	TRBD2	TGTGCCAGTAGTCTAGCTAGCGGGTACTCCAATGAGCAGTTCTTC	CASSLASGYSNEQFF
TRBV6-2/TRBV6-3	TRBJ2-2	few	NA	TGTGCCAGCATAAAGGGGGGTCCCGGGGAGCTGTTTTTT	CASIKGGPGELFF
TRBV5-6	TRBJ2-6	few	NA	TGTGCCAGCAGCCAGGTCAGGGACGCCTGGGGGGAAGGGGCCAACGTCCTGACTTTC	CASSQVRDAWGEGANVLTF
TRBV27	TRBJ1-1	many	NA	TGTGCCAGCAGGACAGGATTGAACACTGAAGCTTTCTTT	CASRTGLNTEAFF